Included here is one T cell receptor (beta chain) sequence, with context. Its binding antigen is unknown. Per-base quality was not reported, and no clone a single base away is much larger than it. The sample originates from a study of shared clonotypes between healthy human individuals (TCRdb year 2020). About the full investigation: The cohort comprised a couple of women and three men aged 18 to 49 years. For each donor, CD4 naive and CD4 memory were each given three plates, CD8 naive was given two plates, and CD8 memory was given one plate. To estimate repertoire size and how much clonotypes are shared between individuals, the study performed deep sequencing of blood TCR repertoires from five healthy adults. To increase sequencing depth and limit assay-specific biases, TCR repertoire library preparation and sequencing were carried out by different laboratories using diverse techniques. Leukapheresis yielded between about 0.85 and 9 billion PBMCs per donor. Broad study findings and their caveats: Sampling was limited to blood, and TCR repertoires in tissue likely differ from TCR repertoires in blood. Pairwise subsampling indicated that sequencing depth was expected to affect the degree of clonotype sharing among donors. Clonotypes shared by all four sorted-subset donors showed higher generation probabilities than non-shared clonotypes. Even with the large sequencing depth, rarefaction of the sorted-subset datasets indicated that sequencing was incomplete. The small number of donors limited the genetic and exposure-history diversity represented. Roughly 5% of naive CD4, 3.5% of naive CD8, around 2.3% of memory CD4, and approximately 0.39% of memory CD8 clonotypes were shared across a few donors. Estimated clonotype richness was generally larger for naive than for memory subsets.

Donors were healthy HIV-negative adults with no recently reported acute infections or vaccinations. All donors were Caucasian adults living in Nashville, Tennessee, USA. CD4+ T cells were enriched by magnetic negative selection, after which naive cells were positively selected on CD45RA and the negative fraction was taken as the memory subset. Blood was collected by leukapheresis, and PBMCs were isolated by Ficoll-Histopaque density gradient centrifugation and then cryopreserved in liquid nitrogen vapor phase. Analytical flow cytometry was used to check the purity and quantity of each magnetically sorted T cell population. Genomic DNA was isolated from each sorted fraction and quantified by UV absorbance on a Nanodrop 2000c. From the cysteine through the phenylalanine, the CDR3 covers 13 amino acids. Only the CDR3 DNA stays, 39 bases, in frame from base 1. Sequences MRHNA (CDR1) and SNTAGT (CDR2) are obtained from the germline V gene.

Using the deep immunoSEQ assay, TCR CDR3 regions were amplified from genomic DNA by multiplex PCR. Genomic DNA extracted from each cell subset was distributed evenly over all wells of several immunoSEQ 96-well plates, and each plate served as one replicate. For sorted subsets, about 200 ng genomic DNA, equal to about 30,000 T cell genomes, was loaded into each replicate PCR. Purified libraries were measured with a Qubit 3.0 fluorometer, size-checked on a Bioanalyzer 2100, and measured again with the KAPA Library Quantification kit. Each immunoSEQ 96-well plate was sequenced on its own single-read 150-cycle Illumina NextSeq 550 flow cell. In the source study's methods: Because only junctional sequences without quality scores were contained in the immunoSEQ output, filtering matching that applied to full-length reads could not be performed. To assign V/J genes and CDR3, sequences were annotated against IMGT germline references using PyIR, a Python wrapper for IgBLAST v1.9. Reads were removed for weak V/J assignments (E-value above 1e-6), missing CDR3, stop codons, out-of-frame junctions, or ambiguous translated residues. V3J clonotypes were defined by identical inferred V gene, J gene, and CDR3 amino acid sequence. Percentage overlap between repertoires was computed as shared unique clonotypes divided by the size of the smaller repertoire. RTK rarefaction, the Chao1 estimator, and Recon v2.1 estimates of unobserved clonotypes were used to assess repertoire richness. Generation probabilities for all TCRbeta clonotypes obtained by the gDNA method from a handful of donors were computed using OLGA. This is the immuneACCESS table as TCRdb keeps it, with only in-frame sequences that have V and J called. A part of the clones is gone; compared with another copy, unresolved V genes explain less than half, and the rest is unexplained. V, J and clone size reflect that table, while D and trimming were determined from the DNA. The sample profile shows about 1 million clones; roughly 70% of them were found once. The leading ten clones occupy around 1.4% of the sample.

This sequence uses TRBV6-4 and TRBJ2-7; 5 matching bases give a weak D call of TRBD2. The sequence derives from a man between 18 and 35 years old in good health. Sequenced: memory CD4+ T cells sorted from blood. Taken with the paper, the label for cell subset or site translates to: CD45RA-negative fraction. The CDR3 region reads CVQSPSGGYEQYF. In nucleotide form, the sequence is TGTGTCCAAAGCCCTTCCGGCGGGTACGAGCAGTACTTC.